This T cell receptor beta chain was captured in a study of T cells in Graves' hyperthyroidism and ophthalmopathy. The CDR3 totals 15 residues. Germline V lookup: CDR1 SGDLS, CDR2 YYNGEE. V gave up 1 base and J gave up 2 bases, with 11 bases separating them. What was amplified from RNA transcripts were TCR beta CDR3 regions. TCR CDR3 regions were first amplified by RT-PCR with HTBI primers. TCRdb fed the multiplex PCR reads into MiXCR, producing one record per CDR3 protein. The table shows around 600,000 distinct CDR3 sequences, with about 14% occurring only once. This TCR was sampled from a woman aged 50 to 60 with Graves' ophthalmopathy. The chain employs TRBV9 and TRBJ2-3; no clear D. Sequencing input: blood. CDR3: CASSVTQQITDTQYF. The DNA of the CDR3 is TGTGCCAGCAGCGTAACCCAGCAGATCACAGATACGCAGTATTTT. Drawing the rest from reference TRBV9 and TRBJ2-3, the complete variable domain is DSGVTQTPKHLITATGQRVTLRCSPRSGDLSVYWYQQSLDQGLQFLIQYYNGEERAKGNILERFSAQQFPDLHSELNLSSLELGDSALYFCASSVTQQITDTQYFGPGTRLTVL.